The 2 T cell receptor beta chains listed next were all sequenced from one sample in a study of T cell responses to AZD1222 COVID-19 vaccine. The data were produced by immunoSEQ multiplex PCR, yet TCRdb's version contains in-frame clones alone and is incomplete. The repertoire includes 100,000 to 150,000 clones, 89% of them detected once, and under 5% sits in the top ten. The specimen was peripheral blood, collected on day 0 of AZD1222 vaccination. These receptors were obtained from an adult in good health.

The CDR3 sequence is CASSQGARHGYNEQFF. CDR3 bases: TGTGCCAGCAGCCAAGGGGCGAGGCATGGCTACAATGAGCAGTTCTTC. The chain has TRBV7-3 and TRBJ2-1, with D possibly TRBD1 on 5 matching bases. V was shortened by 5 bases and J by 3 bases, with 17 bases between the two germline ends. The CDR3 has 16 amino acids. CDR1 and CDR2 from the germline V gene are SGHTA and FQGTGA. Based on the CDR3 plus reference TRBV7-3 and TRBJ2-1, the full variable domain is GAGVSQTPSNKVTEKGKYVELRCDPISGHTALYWYRQSLGQGPEFLIYFQGTGAADDSGLPNDRFFAVRPEGSVSTLKIQRTERGDSAVYLCASSQGARHGYNEQFFGPGTRLTVL.

This chain joins TRBV18 and TRBJ1-5; maybe TRBD1 (5 bases). The CDR3 has 16 amino acids. The V gene lost 0 bases and the J gene lost 2 bases, with 11 bases spanning the gap. CDR1 is KGHSH and CDR2 is LQKENI in the germline V gene. This chain's CDR3 is CASSPPGTPGNQPQHF. CDR3 DNA: TGTGCCAGCTCACCACCCGGGACCCCTGGCAATCAGCCCCAGCATTTT.